This TCR beta chain was profiled in a study of blood T cell repertoires in COVID-19. In the study overall: Italy, Spain and the United States were the sources of the convalescent and acute COVID-19 samples. T cells, B-cell-depleted T cells, or PBMCs supplied cDNA or gDNA.

Original handling: Estimated nucleated cell counts came from reference gene primer amplification. The repertoire was sequenced with immunoSEQ multiplex PCR; TCRdb's copy has only in-frame clones and lacks some. Clone size and V and J calls were adopted from that table, with D and trimming inferred from the DNA. The sample yields about 180,000 clones, roughly 89% seen once. The clonotype originates from a woman in her 50s with acute or convalescent COVID-19. The sample taken for sequencing was peripheral blood.

The CDR3 DNA sequence: TGTGCCAGCAGCCGGAGTTATAGCAATCAGCCCCAGCATTTT. Translating gives CASSRSYSNQPQHF. The chain recombines TRBV3-1 (or the pseudogene TRBV3-2) with TRBJ1-5; D call uncertain. Trimming pared 4 bases from V and 0 bases from J, leaving 7 bases between. Germline lookup yields CDR1 LGHDT and CDR2 YNNKEL (reference sequence). The CDR3 sequence is 14 residues long.